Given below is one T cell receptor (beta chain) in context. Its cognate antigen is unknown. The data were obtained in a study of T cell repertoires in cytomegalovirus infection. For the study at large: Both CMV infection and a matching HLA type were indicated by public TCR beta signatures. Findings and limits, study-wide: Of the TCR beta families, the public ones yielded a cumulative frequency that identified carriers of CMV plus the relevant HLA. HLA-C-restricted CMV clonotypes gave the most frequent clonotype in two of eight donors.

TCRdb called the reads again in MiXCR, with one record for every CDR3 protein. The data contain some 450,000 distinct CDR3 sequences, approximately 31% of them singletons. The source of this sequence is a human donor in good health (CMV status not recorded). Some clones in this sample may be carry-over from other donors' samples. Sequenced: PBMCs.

The CDR3 region is CASSKDNEQFF. CDR3 nucleotides: TGCGCCAGCAGTAAAGACAATGAGCAGTTCTTC. The chain combines TRBV5-1 with TRBJ2-1; D unclear. The CDR3 is made up of 11 amino acids. V lost 5 bases, J lost 5 bases, and 5 bases lay in between. The V gene's germline CDR1 is SGHRS and CDR2 YFSETQ.